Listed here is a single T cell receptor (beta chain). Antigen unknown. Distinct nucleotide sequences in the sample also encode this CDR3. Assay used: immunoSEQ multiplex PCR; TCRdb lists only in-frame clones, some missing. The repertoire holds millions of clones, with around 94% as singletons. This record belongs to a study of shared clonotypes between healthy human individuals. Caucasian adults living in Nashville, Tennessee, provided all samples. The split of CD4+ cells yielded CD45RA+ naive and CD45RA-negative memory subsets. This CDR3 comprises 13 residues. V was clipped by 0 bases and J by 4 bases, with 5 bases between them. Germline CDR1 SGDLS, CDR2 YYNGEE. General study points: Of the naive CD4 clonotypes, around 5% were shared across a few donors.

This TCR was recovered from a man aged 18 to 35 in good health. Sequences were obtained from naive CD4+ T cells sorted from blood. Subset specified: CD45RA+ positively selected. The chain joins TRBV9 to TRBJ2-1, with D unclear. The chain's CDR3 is CASSVVGYNEQFF. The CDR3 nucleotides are TGTGCCAGCAGCGTAGTCGGATACAATGAGCAGTTCTTC.